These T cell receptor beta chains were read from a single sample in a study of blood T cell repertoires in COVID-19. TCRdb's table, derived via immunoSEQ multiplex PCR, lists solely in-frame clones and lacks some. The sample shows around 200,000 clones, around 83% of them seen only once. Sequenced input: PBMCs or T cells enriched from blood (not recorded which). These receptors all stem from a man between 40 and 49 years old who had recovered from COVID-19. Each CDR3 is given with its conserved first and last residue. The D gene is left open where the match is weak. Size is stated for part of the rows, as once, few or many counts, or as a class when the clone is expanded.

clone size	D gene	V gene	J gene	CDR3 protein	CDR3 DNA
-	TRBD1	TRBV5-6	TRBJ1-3	CASSLDRNLLSSGNTIYF	TGTGCCAGCAGTCTGGACAGGAACCTCCTTTCCTCTGGAAACACCATATATTTT
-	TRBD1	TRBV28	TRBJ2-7	CATWDRSYEQYF	TGTGCCACCTGGGACAGATCCTACGAGCAGTACTTC
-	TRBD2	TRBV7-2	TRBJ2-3	CASSLGRLAGTDTQYF	TGTGCCAGCAGCTTAGGGCGACTAGCGGGGACAGATACGCAGTATTTT
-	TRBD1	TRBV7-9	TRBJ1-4	CASSLPLQGHEKLFF	TGTGCCAGCAGCCTACCCTTACAGGGGCACGAAAAACTGTTTTTT
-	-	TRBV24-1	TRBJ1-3	CATSDVLSTSSGNTIYF	TGTGCCACCAGTGATGTACTTTCCACGAGCTCTGGAAACACCATATATTTT
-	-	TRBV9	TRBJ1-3	CASSVYTSGNTIYF	TGTGCCAGCAGCGTCTATACCTCTGGAAACACCATATATTTT
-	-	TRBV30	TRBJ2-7	CAWSVRGGRADEQYF	TGTGCCTGGAGTGTACGCGGCGGGCGAGCTGACGAGCAGTACTTC
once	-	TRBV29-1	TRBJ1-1	CSVVFGTEAFF	TGCAGCGTTGTCTTCGGGACTGAAGCTTTCTTT
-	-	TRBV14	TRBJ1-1	CASSQSNTEAFF	TGTGCCAGCAGCCAGAGTAACACTGAAGCTTTCTTT
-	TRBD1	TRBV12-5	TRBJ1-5	CASGRTGSNQPQHF	TGTGCTAGTGGCCGGACAGGTAGCAATCAGCCCCAGCATTTT
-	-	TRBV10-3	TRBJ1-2	CAIRHRENKGGYTF	TGTGCCATCAGACACAGGGAGAATAAAGGTGGCTACACCTTC
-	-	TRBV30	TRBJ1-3	CAWTGAGNTIYF	TGTGCCTGGACGGGGGCTGGAAACACCATATATTTT
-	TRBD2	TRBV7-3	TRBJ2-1	CASSPTPGLAGGWNEQFF	TGTGCCAGCAGCCCGACTCCGGGACTAGCGGGAGGTTGGAATGAGCAGTTCTTC
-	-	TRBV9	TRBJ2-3	CASSSRGMGARPDTQYF	TGTGCCAGCAGCTCCCGTGGTATGGGGGCGCGCCCAGATACGCAGTATTTT
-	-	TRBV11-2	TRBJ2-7	CASSFPRRSSYEQYF	TGTGCCAGCAGCTTTCCTCGGAGGTCCTCCTACGAGCAGTACTTC
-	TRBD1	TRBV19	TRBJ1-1	CASRDRATEAFF	TGTGCCAGTAGGGACAGGGCCACTGAAGCTTTCTTT
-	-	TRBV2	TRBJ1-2	CASSENEGYTF	TGTGCCAGCAGTGAAAACGAGGGCTACACCTTC